A selection of T cell receptor beta chains follows, all from one sample in a study of blood T cells in healthy people across ages. TCRdb fed the 5' RACE reads into MiXCR, producing one record per CDR3 protein. The data show 1.5 million to 2 million distinct CDR3 sequences, roughly 30% seen once. The sequenced material came from blood. These receptors originate from a woman in her thirties in good health. Both conserved end residues are part of each CDR3. A D gene is named only where the DNA matches it firmly. Size tells how often a clone was seen (once, few, many) or the class of an expanded clone, and some rows leave it out.

TRBV2,TRBD1,TRBJ2-7,-,CASRDRDNYEQYF,TGTGCCAGCCGGGACAGGGACAACTACGAGCAGTACTTC
TRBV24-1,-,TRBJ1-5,few,CATSESRENQPQHF,TGTGCCACCAGTGAATCAAGGGAAAATCAGCCCCAGCATTTT
TRBV15,-,TRBJ2-6,many,CATSLSGANVLTF,TGTGCCACCAGCCTCTCTGGGGCCAACGTCCTGACTTTC
TRBV7-6,-,TRBJ2-2,-,CASSLMVADYTGELFF,TGTGCCAGCAGCTTAATGGTAGCTGATTACACCGGGGAGCTGTTTTTT
TRBV7-3,TRBD2,TRBJ2-1,few,CASSFLKRLATYNEQFF,TGTGCCAGCAGCTTTCTTAAACGACTAGCTACCTACAATGAGCAGTTCTTC
TRBV5-1,-,TRBJ2-2,-,CASSKNSNTGELFF,TGCGCCAGCAGCAAGAACTCGAACACCGGGGAGCTGTTTTTT
TRBV28,TRBD1,TRBJ2-7,-,CASSTIPGDSSYEQYF,TGTGCCAGCAGTACCATACCCGGGGACAGCTCCTACGAGCAGTACTTC
TRBV10-3,-,TRBJ2-5,many,CAISDWATGRQETQYF,TGTGCCATCAGTGATTGGGCGACAGGTCGGCAAGAGACCCAGTACTTC
TRBV19,TRBD2,TRBJ2-1,-,CASSKLAGGMDEQFF,TGTGCCAGTAGTAAACTAGCGGGGGGTATGGATGAGCAGTTCTTC
TRBV28,TRBD1,TRBJ1-2,few,CASSLDRDFGYTF,TGTGCCAGCAGTCTGGACAGGGATTTTGGCTACACCTTC
TRBV19,-,TRBJ1-2,-,CASKIPGRKRYGYTF,TGTGCCAGTAAAATCCCAGGGCGTAAACGCTATGGCTACACCTTC
TRBV6-1,TRBD2,TRBJ2-7,-,CASSANLAGPPYEQYF,TGTGCCAGCAGTGCAAACCTAGCGGGTCCTCCCTACGAGCAGTACTTC
TRBV12-3/TRBV12-4,-,TRBJ1-4,-,CASRLWGQGEKLFF,TGTGCCAGCAGGTTATGGGGGCAGGGTGAAAAACTGTTTTTT
TRBV2,TRBD1,TRBJ2-7,few,CASRGTVAYEQYF,TGTGCCAGCAGGGGGACAGTCGCCTACGAGCAGTACTTC
TRBV6-1,-,TRBJ1-6,-,CASSEEVPSPPHF,TGTGCCAGCAGTGAGGAGGTTCCCTCACCCCCCCACTTT
TRBV18,-,TRBJ1-5,few,CASSPFDRPGGQPQHF,TGTGCCAGCTCACCATTTGACAGGCCAGGTGGTCAGCCCCAGCATTTT
TRBV6-6,-,TRBJ2-7,-,CASIQGPLSSYEQYF,TGTGCCAGCATTCAGGGTCCCCTTAGCTCCTACGAGCAGTACTTC
TRBV7-8,TRBD1,TRBJ2-5,many,CASNPGQGQETQYF,TGTGCCAGCAACCCTGGACAGGGACAAGAGACCCAGTACTTC
TRBV20-1,TRBD1,TRBJ2-3,-,CSARDRAGQGTDTQYF,TGCAGTGCTAGAGATCGTGCGGGACAGGGCACAGATACGCAGTATTTT
TRBV5-6,-,TRBJ2-1,few,CASREEGGYNEQFF,TGTGCCAGCAGGGAAGAGGGGGGTTACAATGAGCAGTTCTTC
TRBV3-1,-,TRBJ1-1,-,CASSPTVGKGAFF,TGTGCCAGCAGCCCGACGGTGGGGAAAGGAGCTTTCTTT
TRBV20-1,-,TRBJ2-7,-,CSARDPRGAGAFYEQYF,TGCAGTGCTAGAGATCCTAGGGGGGCGGGAGCATTCTACGAGCAGTACTTC
TRBV5-1,TRBD2,TRBJ2-5,-,CASSRRAGGETQYF,TGCGCCAGCAGCCGGCGGGCGGGAGGAGAGACCCAGTACTTC
TRBV6-6,TRBD1,TRBJ1-5,few,CASRTGEQPQHF,TGTGCCAGCAGGACAGGGGAGCAGCCCCAGCATTTT